Listed here is a single T cell receptor (beta chain). The data derive from a study of control samples from healthy donors and cancer patients. The CDR3 sequence is 18 residues long. Germline V lookup: CDR1 SGHVS, CDR2 FQNEAQ. V lost 1 base, J lost 2 bases, and 21 bases lay in between. Sequencing was performed with immunoSEQ multiplex PCR; in TCRdb, only in-frame clones are kept and a portion is missing. The sample records about 120,000 clones, about nine tenths being singletons. The genes are TRBV7-8 and TRBJ2-7, with D possibly TRBD2 on 5 matching bases. Specimen: blood. The receptor was derived from a man aged 40-55 years in good health. The CDR3 bases are TGTGCCAGCAGCTTAGAGGCGAGCGGACTCCTAACAACCTACGAGCAGTACTTC. This translates into CASSLEASGLLTTYEQYF.